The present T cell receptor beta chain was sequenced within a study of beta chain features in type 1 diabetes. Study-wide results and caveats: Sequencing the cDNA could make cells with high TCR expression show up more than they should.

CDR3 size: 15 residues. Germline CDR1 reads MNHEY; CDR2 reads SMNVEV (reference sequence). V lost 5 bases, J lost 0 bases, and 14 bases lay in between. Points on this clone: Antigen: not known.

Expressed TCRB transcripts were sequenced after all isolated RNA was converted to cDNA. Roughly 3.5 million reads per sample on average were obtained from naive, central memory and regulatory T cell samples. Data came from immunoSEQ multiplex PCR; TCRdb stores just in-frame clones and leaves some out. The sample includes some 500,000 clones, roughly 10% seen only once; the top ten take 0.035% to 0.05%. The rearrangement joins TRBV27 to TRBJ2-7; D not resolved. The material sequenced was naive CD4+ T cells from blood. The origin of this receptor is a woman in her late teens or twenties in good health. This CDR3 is CASSPTQVSSYEQYF. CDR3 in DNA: TGTGCCAGCAGTCCTACCCAGGTTTCCTCCTACGAGCAGTACTTC.